A single sample gave rise to the 30 T cell receptor beta chains below, sequenced in a study of blood T cell repertoires in COVID-19 (dated by TCRdb to 2020 to 2022). Library preparation was by the immunoSEQ multiplex PCR assay. The source is immuneACCESS, and TCRdb retained only in-frame sequences with V and J called. Part of the clones is not carried over; for the studies checked, unresolved V genes explain less than half of this, and the remainder is unexplained. Here the sample has some 150,000 clones; 81% occur a single time. The ten largest clones add up to approximately 9.1% of the sample. Sequencing was done on a sample of peripheral blood. These receptors originate from an older woman with active or convalescent COVID-19.

The V gene is TRBV6-4, the J gene TRBJ1-5; 10 bases fit TRBD1. CDR3 size: 19 residues. The trim removed 5 bases at V and 0 bases at J, leaving 13 bases unmatched. From germline, CDR1 is MRHNA and CDR2 SNTAGT. CDR3 nucleotides: TGTGCCAGCAGTCGCGGACAGGAGGACAGGGGGGTTAGCAATCAGCCCCAGCATTTT. Its translation is CASSRGQEDRGVSNQPQHF.

This clone was observed a single time. This sequence joins TRBV5-1 and TRBJ2-5; 9 bases align to TRBD2. This CDR3 comprises 17 residues. After removal of 1 base from V and 1 base from J, the junction contained 8 bases not matched to a gene. CDR1 SGHRS and CDR2 YFSETQ come from the germline V gene. DNA for the CDR3: TGCGCCAGCAGCTTGCAGCGGAGCGGGGGGCCCCAAGAGACCCAGTACTTC. Its protein product is CASSLQRSGGPQETQYF.

Here the CDR3 reads CASSSRGTDGYTF. The CDR3 bases are TGTGCCAGCAGCTCCCGGGGGACAGATGGCTACACCTTC. This rearrangement joins TRBV7-9 to TRBJ1-2; TRBD1 matches at 7 bases. V was clipped by 4 bases and J by 6 bases; unmatched bases: 5. Germline CDR1 and CDR2: SEHNR and FQNEAQ (reference sequence). The CDR3 sequence is 13 residues long.

This chain joins TRBV5-4 and TRBJ1-1; 7 bases align to TRBD1. CDR1 is SGHNT, CDR2 YYREEE, per germline (reference sequence). V shed 6 bases and J 7 bases; nucleotides not matched to a gene: 12. This CDR3 spans 14 amino acids. CDR3 residues: CASTSQGVTDEAFF. The CDR3 DNA reads TGTGCCAGCACCAGTCAGGGGGTGACAGATGAAGCTTTCTTT. The whole variable domain, filled in from reference TRBV5-4 and TRBJ1-1, reads ETGVTQSPTHLIKTRGQQVTLRCSSQSGHNTVSWYQQALGQGPQFIFQYYREEENGRGNFPPRFSGLQFPNYSSELNVNALELDDSALYLCASTSQGVTDEAFFGQGTRLTVV.

The J gene is TRBJ2-3, the V gene TRBV9; 8 bases are a match to TRBD1. This CDR3 spans 15 amino acids. The trim removed 4 bases at V and 3 bases at J, leaving 7 bases unmatched. From germline, CDR1 is SGDLS and CDR2 YYNGEE. The CDR3 spells CASSSRQGMTDTQYF. CDR3 coding DNA: TGTGCCAGCAGCTCACGACAGGGGATGACAGATACGCAGTATTTT. The whole variable domain, remainder taken from reference TRBV9 and TRBJ2-3, is DSGVTQTPKHLITATGQRVTLRCSPRSGDLSVYWYQQSLDQGLQFLIQYYNGEERAKGNILERFSAQQFPDLHSELNLSSLELGDSALYFCASSSRQGMTDTQYFGPGTRLTVL.

This sequence joins TRBV6-2 or TRBV6-3 and TRBJ1-5; 7 bases line up with TRBD1. Germline trimming cut 1 base from V and 2 bases from J; bases unmatched to any gene: 5. CDR3 length: 16 residues. Germline assignment: CDR1 MNHEY and CDR2 SVGEGT. For the CDR3, the DNA is TGTGCCAGCAGTTACTGGGGTCAGGGGGGCAATCAGCCCCAGCATTTT. Encoded protein: CASSYWGQGGNQPQHF.

This rearrangement joins TRBV2 to TRBJ2-1; no clear D. There are 11 residues in the CDR3. Germline values: CDR1 SNHLY, CDR2 FYNNEI. Trimming stripped 8 bases from V and 7 bases from J, with 9 bases between. CDR3 in DNA: TGTGCCAGCGTACAAGTAAATGAGCAGTTCTTC. This gives the protein CASVQVNEQFF. Filled out from reference TRBV2 and TRBJ2-1, the complete variable domain reads EPEVTQTPSHQVTQMGQEVILRCVPISNHLYFYWYRQILGQKVEFLVSFYNNEISEKSEIFDDQFSVERPDGSNFTLKIRSTKLEDSAMYFCASVQVNEQFFGPGTRLTVL.

As for this clone: Different DNA sequences within this sample yield the same CDR3. This sequence joins TRBV24-1 and TRBJ2-5; weak D call: TRBD2 (6 bases). Germline-derived CDR1 and CDR2 are KGHDR and SFDVKD. The CDR3 covers 15 residues. Trimming removed 0 bases at V and 1 base at J, with 8 bases between. CDR3 DNA sequence: TGTGCCACCAGTGATTTGGGGACTGGCCAAGAGACCCAGTACTTC. Its translation is CATSDLGTGQETQYF.

The CDR3 coding sequence is TGTGCCAGCACGAGTAGCGGGGGATACTCCTACGAGCAGTACGTC. Translated: CASTSSGGYSYEQYV. This chain uses TRBV2 with TRBJ2-7; 9 nucleotides align to TRBD2. This CDR3 is 15 amino acids long. Germline V gives CDR1 SNHLY, CDR2 FYNNEI. J lost 0 bases, V lost 7 bases, and 7 bases had no gene match.

This clone was counted a single time. Here the CDR3 DNA reads TGTGCCAGTTCCTTGGGCAATGACGCTTTCTTT. The encoded protein is CASSLGNDAFF. J is TRBJ1-1 and V is TRBV28; D not resolved. Germline V gives CDR1 MDHEN, CDR2 SYDVKM. V shed 9 bases and J shed 11 bases, with 16 bases lying between them. The CDR3 loop spans 11 amino acids.

J is TRBJ1-1 and V is TRBV3-1 (or the pseudogene TRBV3-2); D is perhaps TRBD1 (5 bases). This CDR3 spans 14 amino acids. Germline V gene data show CDR1 as LGHDT and CDR2 as YNNKEL (reference sequence). Between the trimmed V and J ends, which lost 2 bases and 1 base, there was a span of 8 bases. The CDR3 here is CASSQYGQNTEAFF. The DNA of the CDR3 is TGTGCCAGCAGCCAATACGGACAGAACACTGAAGCTTTCTTT.

This sequence joins TRBV6-1 and TRBJ1-2; tentatively, D is TRBD1 (5 bases). The CDR3 contains 12 residues. Germline CDR1 and CDR2: MNHNS and SASEGT. V was trimmed by 2 bases and J by 4 bases, leaving 5 bases between them. Written as DNA, the CDR3 is TGTGCCAGCAGTGAACAGGGCTATGGCTACACCTTC. Translated: CASSEQGYGYTF.

The CDR3 loop reads CASSLSDEKLFF. CDR3 bases: TGTGCCAGCAGCCTCTCCGATGAAAAACTGTTTTTT. The V and J genes are TRBV12-3 or TRBV12-4 and TRBJ1-4; unclear D gene. This CDR3 has 12 amino acids. Between the trimmed V and J ends, which lost 6 bases and 6 bases, there was a span of 8 bases.

This chain links TRBV19 with TRBJ1-2; the D is unclear. V was shortened by 4 bases and J by 3 bases, with 12 bases between the two germline ends. The CDR3 runs 14 residues. Per germline, CDR1 LNHDA and CDR2 SQIVND (reference sequence). CDR3 DNA: TGTGCCAGTAGTAGAGCCCAGGCCGACTATGGCTACACCTTC. Protein sequence: CASSRAQADYGYTF.

J is TRBJ2-2 and V is TRBV28, with TRBD2 matching 13 bases. The CDR3 contains 18 residues. The V and J ends lost 4 bases and 2 bases, in that order; junction bases with no gene match: 7. The germline V gene encodes CDR1 MDHEN and CDR2 SYDVKM. The DNA of the CDR3 is TGTGCCAGCAGTTCACCGGGACTAGCGGGGCCAAACACCGGGGAGCTGTTTTTT. It codes for CASSSPGLAGPNTGELFF.

The chain is built from TRBV18 and TRBJ1-3; 8 bases agree with TRBD1. Trimming took 3 bases from V and 2 from J; bases not matched to a gene: 15. Germline V CDR1 and CDR2: KGHSH, LQKENI. This CDR3 comprises 19 residues. The CDR3 region is CASSPTLTGTGETGNTIYF. CDR3 nucleotides: TGTGCCAGCTCACCGACTCTAACAGGGACAGGCGAAACTGGAAACACCATATATTTT.

The chain combines TRBV19 with TRBJ1-5; TRBD1 matches at 7 bases. Germline CDR1 LNHDA, CDR2 SQIVND (reference sequence). V trimming: 7 bases; J trimming: 5 bases; junction bases outside the gene matches: 14. The CDR3 sequence is 16 residues long. The DNA for the CDR3 is TGTGCCAGTAAAATAAATCACAGGGGTGGGGATCAGCCCCAGCATTTT. Protein product: CASKINHRGGDQPQHF.

The chain joins TRBV24-1 to TRBJ2-3, with 13 bases fitting TRBD2. Germline CDR1 KGHDR, CDR2 SFDVKD. V shed 4 bases, J shed 5 bases, and the junction held 8 bases outside the gene matches. CDR3 length equals 17 residues. The CDR3 DNA reads TGTGCCACCAGTGACGCCGGGACTAGCGGGGATGGAGATACGCAGTATTTT. Amino acid sequence: CATSDAGTSGDGDTQYF.

The rearrangement links TRBV10-2 to TRBJ2-3; 13 nucleotides align to TRBD2. J gave up 0 bases and V 6 bases, and 9 bases lay outside the gene matches. The CDR3 covers 18 residues. Looked up from germline, CDR1 is WSHSY and CDR2 is SAAADI. CDR3 in amino acids: CASSSISGLAGSTDTQYF. The CDR3 DNA reads TGCGCCAGCAGCAGTATATCGGGACTAGCGGGGAGCACAGATACGCAGTATTTT.

DNA for the CDR3: TGCGCCAGCAGCTTCGGTAGCAGGGGGCTCACTGAAGCTTTCTTT. It yields the protein CASSFGSRGLTEAFF. The rearrangement joins TRBV5-1 to TRBJ1-1; 8 bases are shared with TRBD1. Germline CDR1 reads SGHRS; CDR2 reads YFSETQ. The CDR3 has 15 residues. Germline trimming cut 2 bases from V and 4 bases from J; bases unmatched to any gene: 7.

The chain carries TRBV7-2 and TRBJ1-4, with D maybe TRBD1 (6 bases). The CDR3 is 15 amino acids. Per germline, CDR1 SGHTA and CDR2 FQGNSA. Trimming removed 3 bases from V and 8 bases from J, with 16 bases in between. CDR3 protein: CASSLERGRGEKLFF. Written as DNA, the CDR3 is TGTGCCAGCAGCTTGGAGCGGGGGCGCGGGGAAAAACTGTTTTTT.

This clone was recorded many times. This chain uses TRBV9 with TRBJ2-1, with a possible D match to TRBD2 (6 bases). Trimming shortened V by 9 bases and J by 4 bases, and 14 bases separated the two germline ends. Germline CDR1 reads SGDLS; CDR2 reads YYNGEE. The CDR3 runs to 13 residues. The CDR3 bases are TGTGCCACGGGTGTCGGGACTTACAATGAGCAGTTCTTC. It translates to CATGVGTYNEQFF.

V and J are TRBV5-4 and TRBJ2-1; 11 positions match TRBD2. V was pared by 2 bases and J by 6 bases, with 10 bases of the junction left unmatched. CDR1 SGHNT and CDR2 YYREEE come from the germline V gene (reference sequence). There are 17 residues in the CDR3. CDR3 in amino acids: CASSFIFRTSGPNEQFF. CDR3 nucleotides: TGTGCCAGCAGCTTTATTTTTCGGACTAGCGGGCCCAATGAGCAGTTCTTC.

The V call is TRBV6-6, the J call TRBJ2-3, with TRBD2 as a possible D gene (6 bases). Germline CDR1 is MNHNY and CDR2 is SVGAGI (reference sequence). The V and J ends lost 6 bases and 1 base respectively, with 11 bases between them. This CDR3 has 14 amino acids. The CDR3: CASSLSGGTDTQYF. Here the CDR3 DNA reads TGTGCCAGCAGCCTCTCGGGGGGCACAGATACGCAGTATTTT.

This sequence joins TRBV9 and TRBJ2-1, with 10 bases matching TRBD2. The V gene's germline CDR1 is SGDLS and CDR2 YYNGEE. The CDR3 covers 15 residues. Trimming cost V 4 bases and J 5 bases; bases outside gene matches: 6. The CDR3 region is CASSLGTSANNEQFF. The CDR3 DNA reads as TGTGCCAGCAGCCTCGGGACTAGCGCCAACAATGAGCAGTTCTTC.

The rearrangement uses TRBV18 and TRBJ1-4, with 9 bases that match TRBD1. Germline V gene data show CDR1 as KGHSH and CDR2 as LQKENI. CDR3 length equals 16 residues. V lost 6 bases, J lost 8 bases, and 13 bases stayed unmatched. CDR3 nucleotide sequence: TGTGCCAGCTCCCTCGAGATAGGGACAGGGCAAGAAAAACTGTTTTTT. It specifies CASSLEIGTGQEKLFF.

The V gene is TRBV28, the J gene TRBJ1-1; D unclear. The CDR3 runs to 12 residues. Trimming stripped 6 bases from V and 7 bases from J, with 12 bases between. Germline V gene sequence: CDR1 MDHEN, CDR2 SYDVKM. The CDR3 protein is CASSQIRVEAFF. The CDR3 DNA reads TGTGCCAGCAGCCAAATCCGGGTTGAAGCTTTCTTT.

The rearrangement joins TRBV29-1 to TRBJ1-1; a weak D match, TRBD1 (6 bases). Germline V gives CDR1 SQVTM, CDR2 ANQGSEA. V was shortened by 3 bases and J by 1 base, with 15 bases between the two germline ends. CDR3 length: 15 amino acids. The CDR3 DNA follows: TGCAGCGTTGATGGAGCAGGGGTTACGAACACTGAAGCTTTCTTT. This translates into CSVDGAGVTNTEAFF.

This clone was found once. CDR3 amino acids: CASSRSGSGETQYF. The CDR3 DNA is TGTGCCAGCAGCCGAAGCGGGAGCGGAGAGACCCAGTACTTC. J is TRBJ2-5 and V is TRBV9; 8 bases agree with TRBD2. There are 14 residues in the CDR3. CDR1 is SGDLS and CDR2 is YYNGEE in the germline V gene. Losses at the gene ends were 4 bases for V and 4 bases for J; bases not matched to a gene: 6.

This clone was detected only once. The CDR3 sequence: CASRVAGVSTDTQYF. The CDR3 DNA reads as TGCGCCAGCAGGGTAGCGGGTGTTAGCACAGATACGCAGTATTTT. The rearrangement links TRBV10-2 to TRBJ2-3, with TRBD2 matching over 7 bases. CDR1 and CDR2 (germline): WSHSY, SAAADI. The CDR3 contains 15 residues. After removal of 6 bases from V and 0 bases from J, the junction contained 6 bases not matched to a gene.